The rows below give T cell receptor beta chains drawn from one sample of a study of T cell changes during pregnancy in multiple sclerosis. Generated by immunoSEQ multiplex PCR, the TCRdb table keeps only in-frame clones and is missing some. Of roughly 80,000 clones detected, under 95% appear once; the ten largest clones hold about 2.5%. Sequences were derived from peripheral blood, sampled after pregnancy. Receptors were obtained from a female donor in good health, enrolled as a control in a pregnancy study. Each CDR3 is given with its conserved first and last residue. The D gene is left open where the match is weak. For some rows the clone size is stated as once, few or many, or as a class when expanded; others skip it.

clone_size d_call j_call v_call cdr3_aa cdr3_nt
few . TRBJ2-1 TRBV2 CASSESGFSYNEQFF TGTGCCAGCAGTGAAAGCGGTTTCTCCTACAATGAGCAGTTCTTC
. . TRBJ1-4 TRBV7-9 CASSLGEANEKLFF TGTGCCAGCAGCTTAGGGGAGGCTAATGAAAAACTGTTTTTT
once TRBD2 TRBJ2-6 TRBV7-2 CASRLSLAGVSGANVLTF TGTGCCAGCAGATTATCGCTAGCGGGGGTCTCTGGGGCCAACGTCCTGACTTTC
. . TRBJ2-1 TRBV21-1 CASSKAGQGVHEQFF TGTGCCAGCAGCAAGGCGGGACAGGGGGTTCATGAGCAGTTCTTC
. TRBD1 TRBJ2-5 TRBV6-5 CASRLGRTGRETQYF TGTGCCAGCAGATTGGGACGGACAGGGAGGGAGACCCAGTACTTC
. . TRBJ2-3 TRBV18 CASSPSQPTSSSTDTQYF TGTGCCAGCTCACCATCCCAACCGACTAGTTCTAGCACAGATACGCAGTATTTT
. TRBD1 TRBJ1-1 TRBV7-2 CASSIGWDRGRLNTEAFF TGTGCCAGCAGCATAGGATGGGACAGGGGTCGCCTTAACACTGAAGCTTTCTTT
. TRBD1 TRBJ1-4 TRBV7-9 CASSPRGRGNEKLFF TGTGCCAGCAGCCCAAGAGGCAGGGGGAATGAAAAACTGTTTTTT
. . TRBJ1-1 TRBV18 CASSPYLESNTEAFF TGTGCCAGCTCACCTTACTTAGAGAGCAACACTGAAGCTTTCTTT
. . TRBJ2-2 TRBV11-3 CASRWGGGTGELFF TGTGCCAGCAGATGGGGGGGCGGCACCGGGGAGCTGTTTTTT
. . TRBJ2-3 TRBV11-2 CASSPPRVDTQYF TGTGCCAGCAGCCCCCCCCGAGTGGATACGCAGTATTTT
. TRBD2 TRBJ2-3 TRBV4-2 CASSQELLAGGSDTQYF TGTGCCAGCAGCCAAGAATTACTAGCGGGAGGGTCAGATACGCAGTATTTT
once . TRBJ2-7 TRBV4-1 CASSQVARGYEQYF TGCGCCAGCAGCCAAGTGGCGCGGGGCTACGAGCAGTACTTC
few TRBD1 TRBJ1-2 TRBV18 CASSPVRQGYGYTF TGTGCCAGCTCACCCGTCCGACAGGGCTATGGCTACACCTTC
. TRBD1 TRBJ2-7 TRBV7-4 CASSFSDRGESEQYF TGTGCCAGCAGCTTTAGCGACAGGGGGGAGAGCGAGCAGTACTTC
. TRBD2 TRBJ2-7 TRBV7-2 CASSSLTSGLYEQYF TGTGCCAGCAGCTCACTGACTAGCGGGCTCTACGAGCAGTACTTC
. . TRBJ1-1 TRBV25-1 CASSEDDRNQAFF TGTGCCAGCAGTGAAGATGACAGGAATCAAGCTTTCTTT
. TRBD2 TRBJ2-7 TRBV7-2 CASSLWGGGGTYEQYF TGTGCCAGCAGCTTATGGGGTGGGGGAGGGACCTACGAGCAGTACTTC
. TRBD1 TRBJ2-7 TRBV30 CAWRLQGYEQYF TGTGCCTGGAGACTACAGGGGTACGAGCAGTACTTC
. . TRBJ2-1 TRBV4-2 CASSDPTEAEQFF TGTGCCAGCAGCGATCCTACCGAGGCTGAGCAGTTCTTC
. . TRBJ2-1 TRBV6-5 CASKGDYYNEQFF TGTGCCAGCAAAGGAGACTACTACAATGAGCAGTTCTTC
. . TRBJ1-5 TRBV28 CASSPTENNQPQHF TGTGCCAGCAGTCCGACAGAGAACAATCAGCCCCAGCATTTT
. . TRBJ1-2 TRBV28 CAIYSGWGTYGYTF TGTGCCATTTACTCAGGGTGGGGAACCTATGGCTACACCTTC
few . TRBJ1-1 TRBV6-5 CASSYSGPMNTEAFF TGTGCCAGCAGTTACAGCGGACCTATGAACACTGAAGCTTTCTTT
. TRBD2 TRBJ2-1 TRBV5-1 CASSLAPGGGSYNEQFF TGCGCCAGCAGCTTGGCTCCGGGCGGGGGCTCCTACAATGAGCAGTTCTTC
. . TRBJ2-7 TRBV7-2 CASSPGGSSYEQYF TGTGCCAGCAGCCCAGGGGGGAGCTCCTACGAGCAGTACTTC
. TRBD1 TRBJ2-7 TRBV6-6 CASSYWDRVPYEQYF TGTGCCAGCAGTTACTGGGACAGAGTCCCCTACGAGCAGTACTTC